Reported below is one TCR beta chain. Its antigen remains unknown. 13 Jbeta primers and 60 Vbeta primers were used for the PCR. Sequencing used immunoSEQ multiplex PCR; TCRdb keeps in-frame clones, though not all of them. The data hold approximately 200,000 clones, with about 80% observed a single time. This specimen belongs to a study of cytomegalovirus exposure and HLA in healthy donors. General study points: Reportedly, cytomegalovirus status was diagnosed with high sensitivity and specificity. Indistinguishability led to the exclusion of some V segments, TRBV6-2 and TRBV6-3 included.

The germline gives CDR1 LNHDA, CDR2 SQIVND (reference sequence). The CDR3 has 16 amino acids. V was cut by 1 base and J by 9 bases, with 19 bases left in between. Sequencing used PBMCs. This receptor was identified in a girl between 10 and 17 years old in good health and CMV-seronegative. The chain joins TRBV19 to TRBJ2-1; possible D gene TRBD1, 5 bases. CDR3 DNA sequence: TGTGCCAGTAGTATAGGGATGCAGGGTTGGTCAGGTGAGCAGTTCTTC. Protein: CASSIGMQGWSGEQFF.